The TCR beta chain described here comes from a study of blood T cell repertoires in COVID-19 (dated by TCRdb to 2018 to 2020). Regarding the research as a whole: Samples from collaborators originated in the United States, Italy and Spain and spanned both the acute and convalescent phases of COVID-19. Where available, HLA class I and class II types were obtained from metadata supplied by the sample provider rather than from assay-based typing. The material from the prospective study consisted of cDNA or gDNA derived from T cells, B-cell-depleted T cells, or PBMCs. The samples were drawn from two sources: the first 160 participants of the ongoing ImmuneRACE study, and 1,000 to 1,500 subjects contributed by 6 global collaborators. Deeply sampled blood TCRbeta repertoires from subjects exposed to, actively infected with, or recovered from COVID-19 were included in the dataset. The sample metadata nearly always contained a de-identified subject ID, COVID-19 status, age in years and sex. The repertoires were made available in a free public database intended to serve as a resource for research on the immune response to SARS-CoV-2. Study-wide findings and limitations: Clinical and demographic metadata were provided uncurated, with the amount varying by source and participant.

TCRbeta CDR3 regions were amplified from genomic DNA by means of the immunoSEQ Assay, a bias-controlled multiplex PCR. The original methods were these. Nucleated cell counts per sample were estimated from amplification of reference gene primers within the assay. To quantify the absolute abundance of each unique TCRbeta CDR3 rearrangement, sequence reads were collapsed and filtered. For each sample, productive Simpson clonality was calculated as the square root of Simpson's diversity index across productive rearrangements. Not all clones reach the TCRdb copy of this immuneACCESS table, which keeps in-frame sequences only. Checked studies attribute under half of the gap to unresolved V genes and leave the rest unexplained. Clone size and the V and J calls come from that table; the DNA yielded D and trimming. A total of roughly 300,000 clones appear in this sample, about four fifths of them only once. The ten largest clones add up to 7.5% to 10% of the sample.

V is cut back by 0 bases and J by 2 bases, with 3 bases in the junction unmatched. From cysteine to phenylalanine, the CDR3 is 15 amino acids long. Just CDR3 DNA is preserved here, 45 bases in frame from base 1. Sequences SGHRS (CDR1) and YFSETQ (CDR2) are obtained from the germline V gene. As concerns this clone: Its binding antigen is unknown. Nothing much larger sits one base from this clone, and base qualities are not available.

Samples from volunteer blood donors who had recovered from COVID-19 were contributed by a second Seattle source. Each collaborating institution followed its own protocols to collect whole blood in K2EDTA tubes. For TCRbeta analysis, collaborators shipped samples in one of three forms: frozen whole blood, isolated PBMCs, or DNA extracted from either of those sample types. The sequencing input was peripheral blood. The chain couples TRBV5-1 to TRBJ2-7, and 9 junction bases match TRBD2. The TCR originated in a woman aged 45-65 years who had recovered from COVID-19. The DNA sequence is as follows: TGCGCCAGCAGCTTGGAGAGCGGGGGGCCCTACGAGCAGTACTTC. It encodes CASSLESGGPYEQYF. The full variable domain, with segments outside the CDR3 supplied by the reference TRBV5-1 and TRBJ2-7 proteins, appears as KAGVTQTPRYLIKTRGQQVTLSCSPISGHRSVSWYQQTPGQGLQFLFEYFSETQRNKGNFPGRFSGRQFSNSRSEMNVSTLELGDSALYLCASSLESGGPYEQYFGPGTRLTVT.